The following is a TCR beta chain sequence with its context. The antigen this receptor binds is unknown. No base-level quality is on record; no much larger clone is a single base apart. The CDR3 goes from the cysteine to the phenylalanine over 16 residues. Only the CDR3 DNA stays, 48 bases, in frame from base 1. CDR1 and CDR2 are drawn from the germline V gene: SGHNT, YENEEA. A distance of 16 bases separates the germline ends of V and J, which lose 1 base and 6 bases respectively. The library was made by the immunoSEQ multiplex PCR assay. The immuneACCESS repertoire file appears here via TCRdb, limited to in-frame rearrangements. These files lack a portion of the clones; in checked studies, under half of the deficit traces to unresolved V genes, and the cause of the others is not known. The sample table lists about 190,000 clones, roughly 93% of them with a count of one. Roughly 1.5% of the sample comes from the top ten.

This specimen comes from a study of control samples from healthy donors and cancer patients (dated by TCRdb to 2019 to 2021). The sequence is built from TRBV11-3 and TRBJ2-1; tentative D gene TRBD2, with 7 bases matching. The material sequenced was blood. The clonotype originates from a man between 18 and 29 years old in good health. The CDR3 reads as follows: CASSLGGGGPGNEQFF. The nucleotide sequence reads TGTGCCAGCAGCTTAGGAGGGGGGGGGCCTGGCAATGAGCAGTTCTTC.